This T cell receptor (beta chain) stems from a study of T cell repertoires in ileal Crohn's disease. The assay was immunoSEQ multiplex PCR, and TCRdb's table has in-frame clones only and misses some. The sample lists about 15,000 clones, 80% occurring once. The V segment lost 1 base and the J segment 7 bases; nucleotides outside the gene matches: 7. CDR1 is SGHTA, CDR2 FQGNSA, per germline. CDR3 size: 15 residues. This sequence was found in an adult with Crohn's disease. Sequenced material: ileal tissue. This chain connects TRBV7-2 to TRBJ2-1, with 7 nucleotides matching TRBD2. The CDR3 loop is CASSLDFGRSNEQFF. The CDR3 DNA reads TGTGCCAGCAGCTTAGATTTCGGGAGGAGTAATGAGCAGTTCTTC.